This TCR beta chain stems from a study of shared clonotypes between healthy human individuals. Study-wide background: Researchers assigned three CD4 naive, three CD4 memory, two CD8 naive and one CD8 memory plate to each donor.

The CDR3 totals 16 residues. CDR1 is LNHDA and CDR2 is SQIVND in the germline V gene (reference sequence). The V end lost 4 bases, the J end lost 0 bases, and 15 bases lay between the germline ends. As regards this clone: What it recognizes is unknown.

Findings and limits, study-wide: A handful of donors had 5% to 6% of their naive CD4 clonotypes in common. Donors were few, which limited the genetic and exposure-history diversity represented. Non-shared clonotypes had lower generation probabilities than clonotypes shared by all four sorted-subset donors.

This table comes from immunoSEQ multiplex PCR, and its TCRdb copy is limited to in-frame clones, with some not included. This sample yields over 95,000 clones, of which 68% are seen a single time; roughly a quarter belongs to the top ten. The gene calls are TRBV19 and TRBJ1-1; TRBD1 is a possible D gene (6 bases). The receptor was derived from a woman aged 25 to 39 in good health. Sequencing input: memory CD8+ T cells sorted from blood. Subset reported: CD45RO+ cells pooled with CCR7-negative TemRA cells. The CDR3 loop is CASSKQGMYLNTEAFF. In DNA, the CDR3 is TGTGCCAGTAGTAAACAGGGAATGTACCTGAACACTGAAGCTTTCTTT.